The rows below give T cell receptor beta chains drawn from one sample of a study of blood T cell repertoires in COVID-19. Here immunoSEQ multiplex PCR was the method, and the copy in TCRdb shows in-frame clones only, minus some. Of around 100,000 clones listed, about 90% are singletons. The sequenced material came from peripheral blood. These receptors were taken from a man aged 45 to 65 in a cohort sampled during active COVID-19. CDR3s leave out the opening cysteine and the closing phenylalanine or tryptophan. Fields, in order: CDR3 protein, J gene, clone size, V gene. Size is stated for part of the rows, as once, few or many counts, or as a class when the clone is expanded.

ASSHQAGGSDTQY | TRBJ2-3 | NA | TRBV3-1/TRBV3-2
ASSPGDSKNYGYT | TRBJ1-2 | NA | TRBV5-5
ASRATGVGEKLF | TRBJ1-4 | NA | TRBV6-5
ASSPTLGGTSGGSSTDTQY | TRBJ2-3 | NA | TRBV28
ASSLSGTGNTGELF | TRBJ2-2 | NA | TRBV19
ASSQDGPGQETQY | TRBJ2-5 | NA | TRBV4-1
ASSPAGRGAEAF | TRBJ1-1 | NA | TRBV18
ASSLKPNYGYT | TRBJ1-2 | NA | TRBV11-1
ASSPGQGTEAF | TRBJ1-1 | NA | TRBV18
ASSPSTGSSYEQY | TRBJ2-7 | NA | TRBV3-1/TRBV3-2
ASSYSPAGGSPLH | TRBJ1-6 | NA | TRBV6-5
ASSVDLPASQPQH | TRBJ1-5 | NA | TRBV5-8
ASSPSPQYGWN | TRBJ1-3 | NA | TRBV7-8
ASSPRPGTSNQPQH | TRBJ1-5 | NA | TRBV5-1
ATLPNTGELF | TRBJ2-2 | once | TRBV12-3/TRBV12-4
ASSSLAGVADTQY | TRBJ2-3 | once | TRBV9
ASRIGTGGRETQY | TRBJ2-5 | NA | TRBV12-2
ASSPRGGGETQY | TRBJ2-5 | NA | TRBV9
ASEQTGDQPQH | TRBJ1-5 | once | TRBV5-5
ASSWITGDETQY | TRBJ2-5 | NA | TRBV5-1
ASSVVATGGLGYT | TRBJ1-2 | NA | TRBV9
ASSLLGPGSRWGELF | TRBJ2-2 | NA | TRBV7-9
ASSIRQGMNTGELF | TRBJ2-2 | NA | TRBV7-8
ASSQGPSQETQY | TRBJ2-5 | NA | TRBV4-1
ASRQGSNQPQH | TRBJ1-5 | NA | TRBV5-1
ASSLKGLAGFREQY | TRBJ2-7 | NA | TRBV7-8
ASRWASGAGTQY | TRBJ2-5 | once | TRBV11-2
ASSSLSGAGGEQF | TRBJ2-1 | NA | TRBV5-1
ASSLRDSYYGYT | TRBJ1-2 | once | TRBV3-1/TRBV3-2
ATSSGSRRFSPLH | TRBJ1-6 | NA | TRBV15
ASSIGQGMARGYGYT | TRBJ1-2 | NA | TRBV19
ASSELRGTGELF | TRBJ2-2 | NA | TRBV25-1
ASSPDNRMNTEAF | TRBJ1-1 | NA | TRBV6-2/TRBV6-3
AISPRGGDRYGYT | TRBJ1-2 | NA | TRBV10-3
ASSQETGNSNQPQH | TRBJ1-5 | NA | TRBV4-3
ASSVLAGGTDTQY | TRBJ2-3 | NA | TRBV9
ASSEPGQGGNTIY | TRBJ1-3 | NA | TRBV19
ASSLSGQGGYNEQF | TRBJ2-1 | NA | TRBV7-2
ASTYSRVGEKLF | TRBJ1-4 | NA | TRBV19
ASSPEGTGWAGANVLT | TRBJ2-6 | NA | TRBV7-9
ASSLEGGGGSQDTQY | TRBJ2-3 | NA | TRBV4-2
ASSQGWSGVSDTQY | TRBJ2-3 | NA | TRBV4-1
ASSIGRGTNTEAF | TRBJ1-1 | NA | TRBV11-2
ASSLVGVLSTDTQY | TRBJ2-3 | NA | TRBV7-2
ASSPGQGDGYT | TRBJ1-2 | NA | TRBV5-8
ASSRQEQETQY | TRBJ2-5 | once | TRBV18
ASSPGTRETQY | TRBJ2-5 | NA | TRBV5-6
ASSQGDRVGNQPQH | TRBJ1-5 | NA | TRBV4-2
ASSHRRVQETQY | TRBJ2-5 | NA | TRBV3-1/TRBV3-2
ASSQTPGTGGSEAF | TRBJ1-1 | NA | TRBV18
ASSELRSGELF | TRBJ2-2 | few | TRBV10-1
ASSLTSWGGNTEAF | TRBJ1-1 | NA | TRBV11-2
ASSLVAAGGTGELF | TRBJ2-2 | NA | TRBV7-6
ASSEAWGVGYGYT | TRBJ1-2 | NA | TRBV6-1